Following are 3 T cell receptor beta chains from one sample sequenced in a study of patients and donors after allogeneic stem cell transplantation. One entry per CDR3 protein, called by TCRdb with MiXCR from the RT-PCR reads. Among approximately 90,000 distinct CDR3 sequences listed, less than 5% were seen once. Sequencing used blood, either unsorted or a sorted T cell fraction (not recorded which). These receptors were obtained from a human donor who was either an allogeneic HSCT recipient or a stem cell or donor lymphocyte infusion donor (not recorded which). It is not recorded whose cells these are; they may come from a transplant donor.

In nucleotides, the CDR3 is TGCAGTGCTGAGACTACTAGCACAGATACGCAGTATTTT. It translates to CSAETTSTDTQYF. The chain employs TRBV20-1 and TRBJ2-3; D perhaps matches TRBD2 (5 bases). Trimming pared 5 bases from V and 0 bases from J, leaving 9 bases between. Germline V gene data show CDR1 as DFQATT and CDR2 as SNEGSKA (reference sequence). This CDR3 is built from 13 residues.

Ten or more counts support this clonotype. V usage is TRBV19 and J usage is TRBJ1-3; a weak D match, TRBD1 (5 bases). The CDR3 has 15 amino acids. CDR1 is LNHDA and CDR2 is SQIVND in the germline V gene (reference sequence). V was cut by 5 bases and J by 0 bases, with 11 bases left in between. Here the CDR3 DNA reads TGTGCCAGTAGTTGGCAGGGCGACTCTGGAAACACCATATATTTT. Residues: CASSWQGDSGNTIYF.

The chain is built from TRBV5-6 and TRBJ2-7; 7 bases match TRBD1. The CDR3 loop spans 14 amino acids. CDR1 SGHDT and CDR2 YYEEEE come from the germline V gene. The trim removed 5 bases at V and 2 bases at J, leaving 7 bases unmatched. The CDR3 loop is CASSSYGTAYEQYF. For the CDR3, the DNA is TGTGCCAGCAGTTCGTACGGGACAGCCTACGAGCAGTACTTC.